Listed here are 29 T cell receptor beta chains from one sample, sequenced in a study of blood T cell repertoires in COVID-19. Assay used: immunoSEQ multiplex PCR; TCRdb lists only in-frame clones, some missing. Among under 350,000 clones, roughly 91% were seen once, and the ten largest hold around 1.9%. The sequenced material came from peripheral blood. Source of these receptors: a woman between 25 and 40 years old with COVID-19, enrolled during active disease.

The V and J genes are TRBV4-2 and TRBJ2-1; maybe TRBD2 (7 bases). This CDR3 spans 13 amino acids. CDR1 and CDR2 (germline): LGHNA, YNFKEQ. V was shortened by 4 bases and J by 8 bases, with 12 bases between the two germline ends. This chain's CDR3 is CASSRGGADEQFF. The CDR3 DNA follows: TGTGCCAGCAGCCGGGGGGGCGCGGATGAGCAGTTCTTC.

The chain combines TRBV2 with TRBJ2-7, with TRBD2 matching over 9 bases. The trim removed 6 bases at V and 0 bases at J, leaving 9 bases unmatched. Germline assignment: CDR1 SNHLY and CDR2 FYNNEI. The CDR3 contains 16 residues. The DNA for the CDR3 is TGTGCCAGCAGGAAAGCGGGGGGCCTAAGCTCCTACGAGCAGTACGTC. Translating it yields CASRKAGGLSSYEQYV.

This chain uses TRBV15 with TRBJ1-1; D not resolved. Trimming took off 1 base at V and 5 bases at J, with 17 bases between the two ends. In germline, CDR1 is LNHNV, CDR2 YYDKDF (reference sequence). The CDR3 runs to 16 residues. This chain's CDR3 is CATSRGGPARRTEAFF. CDR3 sequence (DNA): TGTGCCACCAGCAGAGGAGGGCCGGCTCGGAGGACTGAAGCTTTCTTT.

The chain joins TRBV2 to TRBJ2-5; 7 bases map to TRBD2. Trimming removed 9 bases from V and 4 bases from J; junction bases left unmatched: 8. The CDR3 loop spans 13 amino acids. Germline CDR1 is SNHLY and CDR2 is FYNNEI. CDR3 bases: TGTGCCAGTCTCAGCGGGGTCCCAGAGACCCAGTACTTC. It translates to CASLSGVPETQYF.

This clone was recorded a few times. This chain uses TRBV6-5 with TRBJ1-6, with D possibly being TRBD1 (6 bases). The CDR3 is 13 amino acids. V lost 10 bases and J 6 bases, leaving 13 bases between the germline ends. Per germline, CDR1 MNHEY and CDR2 SVGAGI. The CDR3, as DNA: TGTGCCACCTCGGACAGCGCTAATTCACCCCTCCACTTT. Amino acid sequence: CATSDSANSPLHF.

This clone turned up a few times. This chain links TRBV7-9 with TRBJ1-1; 7 bases are a match to TRBD1. The germline V gene encodes CDR1 SEHNR and CDR2 FQNEAQ (reference sequence). V shed 1 base, J shed 2 bases, and the junction held 1 base outside the gene matches. There are 14 residues in the CDR3. DNA for the CDR3: TGTGCCAGCAGCTTAGGGACAGGAAACACTGAAGCTTTCTTT. It codes for CASSLGTGNTEAFF.

The genes are TRBV19 and TRBJ1-5; D is ambiguous. Per germline, CDR1 LNHDA and CDR2 SQIVND (reference sequence). The CDR3 contains 14 residues. V was trimmed by 6 bases and J by 3 bases, leaving 12 bases between them. The CDR3 DNA reads as TGTGCCAGTAGCGCAGAGGGATACAATCAGCCCCAGCATTTT. It yields the protein CASSAEGYNQPQHF. Drawing the rest from reference TRBV19 and TRBJ1-5, the complete variable domain is DGGITQSPKYLFRKEGQNVTLSCEQNLNHDAMYWYRQDPGQGLRLIYYSQIVNDFQKGDIAEGYSVSREKKESFPLTVTSAQKNPTAFYLCASSAEGYNQPQHFGDGTRLSIL.

DNA of the CDR3: TGTGCCAGCAGCTACGGGGACAGCTCCTACGAGCAGTACTTC. It is translated as CASSYGDSSYEQYF. The rearrangement joins TRBV7-2 to TRBJ2-7; the match to TRBD1 covers 7 bases. The CDR3 consists of 14 residues. The V gene end was trimmed by 4 bases and the J gene end by 0 bases; junction bases not matched to a gene: 3. Germline values: CDR1 SGHTA, CDR2 FQGNSA.

The rearrangement uses TRBV6-2 or TRBV6-3 and TRBJ1-1; 7 nucleotides agree with TRBD1. The CDR3 is made up of 15 amino acids. The junction had 2 bases not matched to a gene; V was cut back by 0 bases and J by 1 base. Germline loops: CDR1 MNHEY, CDR2 SVGEGT. The chain's CDR3 is CASSYSRQGNTEAFF. CDR3 in DNA: TGTGCCAGCAGTTACTCGAGACAGGGGAACACTGAAGCTTTCTTT.

This chain uses TRBV7-2 with TRBJ2-1, with 10 bases matching TRBD2. V shed 2 bases and J 9 bases; nucleotides not matched to a gene: 4. The CDR3 loop spans 14 amino acids. Germline V gives CDR1 SGHTA, CDR2 FQGNSA. The CDR3 loop reads CASSLQSGGGEQFF. The CDR3 DNA follows: TGTGCCAGCAGCTTACAGAGCGGGGGGGGTGAGCAGTTCTTC.

The V gene is TRBV11-2, the J gene TRBJ2-1; 11 bases agree with TRBD2. The germline V gene has CDR1 SGHAT and CDR2 FQNNGV. Unmatched junction bases numbered 7, after V lost 3 bases and J lost 9 bases. The CDR3 extends over 15 amino acids. The CDR3 spells CASSFPGLAAPEQFF. The CDR3 DNA reads TGTGCCAGCAGCTTTCCGGGACTAGCGGCTCCTGAGCAGTTCTTC.

This rearrangement joins TRBV10-3 to TRBJ1-3, with D tentatively TRBD1 (5 bases). Per the germline V gene, CDR1 is ENHRY and CDR2 is SYGVKD. Trimming left V 8 bases short and J 0 bases short, with 20 bases between. CDR3 length equals 17 residues. Here the CDR3 reads CAIGAGRTTLSGNTIYF. CDR3 nucleotides: TGTGCCATCGGGGCAGGCCGAACAACTCTCTCTGGAAACACCATATATTTT.

J is TRBJ1-2 and V is TRBV4-2, with 7 bases that match TRBD1. Trimming at V came to 3 bases and at J to 4 bases, leaving 8 bases not matched to a gene. The length of the CDR3 is 15 residues. Looked up from germline, CDR1 is LGHNA and CDR2 is YNFKEQ. CDR3 nucleotides: TGTGCCAGCAGCCAGGATGCGACAGGGTCCTATGGCTACACCTTC. Translated: CASSQDATGSYGYTF.

The V call is TRBV29-1, the J call TRBJ2-5, with D perhaps matching TRBD2 (5 bases). The CDR3 runs to 16 residues. Per germline, CDR1 SQVTM and CDR2 ANQGSEA. The V gene lost 0 bases and the J gene lost 4 bases, with 18 bases spanning the gap. CDR3: CSVEDLPGRSGETQYF. CDR3 nucleotide sequence: TGCAGCGTTGAAGATCTTCCGGGAAGGTCAGGAGAGACCCAGTACTTC.

The V gene is TRBV2, the J gene TRBJ1-4; 10 nucleotides agree with TRBD1. Germline-derived CDR1 and CDR2 are SNHLY and FYNNEI. The CDR3 consists of 16 residues. Trimming removed 7 bases from V and 8 bases from J; junction bases left unmatched: 13. The CDR3 DNA reads TGTGCCAGCATGCCTATTTTATGGACAGGGGGGGAAAAACTGTTTTTT. Protein sequence: CASMPILWTGGEKLFF. Drawing the rest from reference TRBV2 and TRBJ1-4, the complete variable domain is EPEVTQTPSHQVTQMGQEVILRCVPISNHLYFYWYRQILGQKVEFLVSFYNNEISEKSEIFDDQFSVERPDGSNFTLKIRSTKLEDSAMYFCASMPILWTGGEKLFFGSGTQLSVL.

The V gene is TRBV7-2, the J gene TRBJ1-5, with a weak D call TRBD1 (5 bases). V was trimmed by 3 bases and J by 4 bases, leaving 19 bases between them. The CDR3 covers 17 residues. In germline, CDR1 is SGHTA, CDR2 FQGNSA. CDR3 loop: CASSFRFLGLGNQPQHF. The CDR3 DNA reads TGTGCCAGCAGCTTCCGGTTTCTGGGACTCGGAAATCAGCCCCAGCATTTT.

The genes are TRBV19 and TRBJ2-5; D is ambiguous. The CDR3 consists of 13 residues. V was cut by 4 bases and J by 1 base, with 7 bases left in between. Germline CDR1 is LNHDA and CDR2 is SQIVND (reference sequence). The CDR3 protein is CASSRSLQETQYF. CDR3 bases: TGTGCCAGTAGTAGGAGCCTCCAAGAGACCCAGTACTTC.

The chain carries TRBV30 and TRBJ2-5; D gene ambiguous. Trimming took off 4 bases at V and 4 bases at J, with 7 bases between the two ends. The CDR3 is 11 amino acids. The germline V gene encodes CDR1 GTSNPN and CDR2 SVGIG (reference sequence). CDR3 DNA: TGTGCCTGGAAAGAGGCAGAGACCCAGTACTTC. It encodes CAWKEAETQYF.

CDR3 sequence (DNA): TGCGCCAGCAGCCTTGCCGGGACACCAGACACTGAAGCTTTCTTT. Amino acid sequence: CASSLAGTPDTEAFF. The genes are TRBV5-1 and TRBJ1-1; D may be TRBD1 (6 bases). Germline CDR1 and CDR2: SGHRS and YFSETQ. V lost 4 bases, J lost 3 bases, and 16 bases lay in between. This CDR3 spans 15 amino acids. The complete variable domain, with remaining parts taken from reference TRBV5-1 and TRBJ1-1, reads KAGVTQTPRYLIKTRGQQVTLSCSPISGHRSVSWYQQTPGQGLQFLFEYFSETQRNKGNFPGRFSGRQFSNSRSEMNVSTLELGDSALYLCASSLAGTPDTEAFFGQGTRLTVV.

V is TRBV3-1 (or the pseudogene TRBV3-2) and J is TRBJ1-5, with a possible D match to TRBD1 (5 bases). Germline CDR1 and CDR2: LGHDT and YNNKEL (reference sequence). V was shortened by 4 bases and J by 6 bases, with 10 bases between the two germline ends. This CDR3 spans 13 amino acids. CDR3 residues: CASSPGGGQPQHF. The CDR3 coding sequence is TGTGCCAGCAGCCCTGGGGGGGGTCAGCCCCAGCATTTT.

This clone was seen just once. The chain carries TRBV19 and TRBJ1-5, with 12 bases matching TRBD1. Germline lookup yields CDR1 LNHDA and CDR2 SQIVND (reference sequence). With V trimmed by 3 bases and J by 7 bases, 4 bases remained unmatched. The CDR3 has 15 amino acids. CDR3 sequence (DNA): TGTGCCAGTAGTATGTTTGGGACAGGGGGCCAGCCCCAGCATTTT. As protein: CASSMFGTGGQPQHF.

This chain joins TRBV5-1 and TRBJ2-2; 8 bases agree with TRBD2. Germline V lookup: CDR1 SGHRS, CDR2 YFSETQ. Trimming at V came to 4 bases and at J to 7 bases, leaving 6 bases not matched to a gene. CDR3 length: 14 residues. CDR3 coding DNA: TGCGCCAGCAGCCAGACAAGCGGGGGCGGGGAGCTGTTTTTT. This translates into CASSQTSGGGELFF.

This chain connects TRBV6-5 to TRBJ2-3; 8 bases fit TRBD2. In germline, CDR1 is MNHEY, CDR2 SVGAGI. There are 13 residues in the CDR3. The trim removed 10 bases at V and 6 bases at J, leaving 9 bases unmatched. Here the CDR3 reads CATRAGADDTQYF. The CDR3 bases are TGTGCCACCCGAGCGGGGGCCGACGATACGCAGTATTTT.

This chain links TRBV7-2 with TRBJ2-5; 12 bases are a match to TRBD2. Trimming took 3 bases from V and 2 from J; bases not matched to a gene: 1. Germline lookup yields CDR1 SGHTA and CDR2 FQGNSA. The CDR3 totals 15 residues. CDR3 sequence reads: CASSLTSGGQETQYF. The CDR3 DNA sequence: TGTGCCAGCAGCTTGACTAGCGGGGGACAAGAGACCCAGTACTTC.

In this sample, this clone turned up once. The chain joins TRBV6-5 to TRBJ1-1, with D tentatively TRBD1 (6 bases). Per germline, CDR1 MNHEY and CDR2 SVGAGI. CDR3 size: 14 residues. Trimming stripped 3 bases from V and 6 bases from J, with 14 bases between. The CDR3 loop reads CASSYARGWPEAFF. In nucleotides, the CDR3 is TGTGCCAGCAGTTATGCCAGGGGTTGGCCTGAAGCTTTCTTT.

The rearrangement uses TRBV9 and TRBJ2-1, with 7 bases matching TRBD2. Germline V CDR1 and CDR2: SGDLS, YYNGEE. Trimming removed 1 base from V and 6 bases from J; junction bases left unmatched: 13. The CDR3 extends over 17 amino acids. The DNA for the CDR3 is TGTGCCAGCAGCGTACTCGTGCGGGGGACCTCTGGCAATGAGCAGTTCTTC. Its translation: CASSVLVRGTSGNEQFF.

The V gene is TRBV7-2, the J gene TRBJ1-1; the D is unclear. The CDR3 contains 12 residues. In germline, CDR1 is SGHTA, CDR2 FQGNSA. The V end lost 5 bases, the J end lost 1 base, and 5 bases lay between the germline ends. As DNA, the CDR3 is TGTGCCAGCAGCCCATGGAACACTGAAGCTTTCTTT. Amino acid sequence: CASSPWNTEAFF. Using reference TRBV7-2 and TRBJ1-1 for the parts outside the CDR3, the full variable domain is GAGVSQSPSNKVTEKGKDVELRCDPISGHTALYWYRQSLGQGLEFLIYFQGNSAPDKSGLPSDRFSAERTGGSVSTLTIQRTQQEDSAVYLCASSPWNTEAFFGQGTRLTVV.

The chain has TRBV10-1 and TRBJ1-2, with D hard to call. The CDR3 loop spans 12 amino acids. The V end lost 6 bases, the J end lost 8 bases, and 13 bases lay between the germline ends. From germline, CDR1 is WNHNN and CDR2 SYGVQD (reference sequence). Here the CDR3 DNA reads TGCGCCAGCAGGATAACCCTAGTAGGCTACACCTTC. Protein: CASRITLVGYTF.

The V gene is TRBV11-2, the J gene TRBJ1-3; a weak D match, TRBD1 (5 bases). Germline V CDR1 and CDR2: SGHAT, FQNNGV. There are 10 residues in the CDR3. The V end was cut by 8 bases, the J end by 16 bases, with 15 bases between. The CDR3 DNA follows: TGTGCCAGCGGGGCACGGGAGGTTTATTTT. It encodes CASGAREVYF.